The 5 T cell receptor beta chains below all came from one sample that was sequenced in a study of cytomegalovirus exposure and HLA in healthy donors. PCR was performed using 60 Vbeta and 13 Jbeta primers. This table comes from immunoSEQ multiplex PCR, and its TCRdb copy is limited to in-frame clones, with some not included. In the table there are some 160,000 clones, over 80% of which are singletons. Input material: PBMCs. Every receptor here comes from a male donor in good health and CMV-seropositive.

The V call is TRBV5-1, the J call TRBJ1-6; 8 nucleotides line up with TRBD1. This CDR3 has 15 residues. After removal of 0 bases from V and 10 bases from J, the junction contained 6 bases not matched to a gene. Germline V gene lookup returns CDR1 SGHRS and CDR2 YFSETQ. CDR3 DNA: TGCGCCAGCAGCTTGGAGGGCAGGGGGCAATCACCCCTCCACTTT. This codes for CASSLEGRGQSPLHF. Based on the CDR3 plus reference TRBV5-1 and TRBJ1-6, the full variable domain is KAGVTQTPRYLIKTRGQQVTLSCSPISGHRSVSWYQQTPGQGLQFLFEYFSETQRNKGNFPGRFSGRQFSNSRSEMNVSTLELGDSALYLCASSLEGRGQSPLHFGNGTRLTVT.

The chain is built from TRBV27 and TRBJ2-7; 10 nucleotides match TRBD2. The germline V gene encodes CDR1 MNHEY and CDR2 SMNVEV (reference sequence). V was clipped by 3 bases and J by 7 bases; unmatched bases: 12. This CDR3 is built from 16 residues. The chain's CDR3 is CASSFGGGGLAVEQYF. CDR3 DNA sequence: TGTGCCAGCAGTTTCGGAGGCGGAGGACTAGCGGTTGAGCAGTACTTC.

The chain combines TRBV4-3 with TRBJ1-1; D is undetermined. From germline, CDR1 is LGHNA and CDR2 YSLEER. The CDR3 has 13 amino acids. Trimming left V 3 bases short and J 0 bases short, with 5 bases between. CDR3 nucleotide sequence: TGCGCCAGCAGCCATAGAATGAACACTGAAGCTTTCTTT. Translation: CASSHRMNTEAFF.

The chain carries TRBV4-1 and TRBJ2-7; no clear D gene. Germline lookup yields CDR1 MGHRA and CDR2 YSYEKL. The V end was cut by 4 bases, the J end by 1 base, with 14 bases between. The CDR3 is 15 amino acids. Written as DNA, the CDR3 is TGCGCCAGCAGCCCCCAAGGCGGAACTTCCTACGAGCAGTACTTC. Protein: CASSPQGGTSYEQYF.

J is TRBJ2-5 and V is TRBV7-9; D is ambiguous. The germline V gene encodes CDR1 SEHNR and CDR2 FQNEAQ (reference sequence). V was shortened by 4 bases and J by 3 bases, with 18 bases between the two germline ends. This CDR3 is 16 amino acids long. The CDR3 region has the DNA TGTGCCAGCAGCTCAGCGCATATGGGCCGAAAAGAGACCCAGTACTTC. Protein product: CASSSAHMGRKETQYF.